The T cell receptor beta chain described here comes from a study of blood T cells in healthy people across ages. A second PCR, run for about 7 to 12 cycles, used a sample-barcoded 5' primer plus a J-beta primer mix. All cDNA molecules were each tagged by a template-switch adaptor with 12 random nucleotides. TCRdb reprocessed the 5' RACE reads via MiXCR and lists one record per CDR3 protein. The repertoire holds over a million distinct CDR3 sequences, with 20% to 25% as singletons. About this clonotype itself: The antigen is not known.

Study-level findings and limits: Measured against age, TCR beta diversity per million T cells decreased in a roughly linear manner.

This CDR3 has 16 amino acids. The germline CDR1 and CDR2 sequences are SGDLS and YYNGEE. A further study also used this sample, focusing on T cells of mothers and their children.

The specimen was blood. The J gene is TRBJ2-5, the V gene TRBV9, with 9 bases matching TRBD1. Judging by the DNA end, TRBJ2-7 fits better; the J call may be wrong. This sequence was found in a girl between 2 and 10 years old in good health. This CDR3 is CASSETGTGSVYEQYF. CDR3 nucleotide sequence: TGTGCCAGCAGCGAGACCGGGACAGGGTCCGTCTACGAGCAGTACTTC.